This TCR beta chain derives from a study of blood T cell repertoires in COVID-19. In the study overall: Some COVID-19 samples were acute and others convalescent; all came from the United States, Italy and Spain. From T cells, B-cell-depleted T cells, or PBMCs came the material, which was cDNA or gDNA.

Germline CDR1 reads MNHEY; CDR2 reads SVGEGT. The V gene lost 6 bases and the J gene lost 5 bases, with 14 bases spanning the gap. The CDR3 extends over 14 amino acids. Source study methods: Nucleated cell number was recorded as an estimate derived from reference gene primer amplification. Measured with immunoSEQ multiplex PCR; TCRdb has only the in-frame clones, and not every one. Clone size and the V and J calls come from that table; the DNA yielded D and trimming. This table holds 80,000 to 95,000 clones, roughly 86% found once. V usage is TRBV6-2 or TRBV6-3 and J usage is TRBJ2-1; tentatively, D is TRBD2 (6 bases). The specimen sequenced was peripheral blood. The origin of this receptor is a man in his 70s with acute or convalescent COVID-19. The CDR3 is CASSSTSSHNEQFF. The CDR3 DNA reads as TGTGCCAGCAGCTCGACTAGTTCGCACAATGAGCAGTTCTTC.